This TCR beta chain was recorded in a study of PD-L1 blockade in urothelial cancer. Findings of the study overall: Durable benefit accompanied greater 3-week expansion of tumor-associated blood clones.

Points on this clone: What it recognizes is unknown.

Sequencing was performed with immunoSEQ multiplex PCR; in TCRdb, only in-frame clones are kept and a portion is missing. The sample lists 55,000 or so clones, over 75% occurring once. This CDR3 has 13 amino acids. Trimming took off 1 base at V and 3 bases at J, with 6 bases between the two ends. Germline V gene sequence: CDR1 SGHRS, CDR2 YFSETQ. The origin of this receptor is a man aged 35 to 55 with urothelial cancer. Source: PBMCs, taken around atezolizumab (anti-PD-L1) treatment. The V and J genes are TRBV5-1 and TRBJ2-3; perhaps TRBD2 as D (6 bases). CDR3 sequence reads: CASSLSGTDTQYF. Here the CDR3 DNA reads TGCGCCAGCAGCTTGAGCGGGACAGATACGCAGTATTTT.